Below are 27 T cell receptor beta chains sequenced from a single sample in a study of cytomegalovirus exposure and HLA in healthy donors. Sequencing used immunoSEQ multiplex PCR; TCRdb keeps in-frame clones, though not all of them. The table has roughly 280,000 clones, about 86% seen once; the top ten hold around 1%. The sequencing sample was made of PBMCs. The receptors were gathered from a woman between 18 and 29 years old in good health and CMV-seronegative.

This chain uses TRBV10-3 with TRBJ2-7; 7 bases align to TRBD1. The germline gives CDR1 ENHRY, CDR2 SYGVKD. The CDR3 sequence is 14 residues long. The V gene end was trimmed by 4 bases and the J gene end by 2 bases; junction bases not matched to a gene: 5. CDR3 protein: CAISGGQGAYEQYF. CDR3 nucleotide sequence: TGTGCCATCAGTGGTGGGCAGGGGGCCTACGAGCAGTACTTC.

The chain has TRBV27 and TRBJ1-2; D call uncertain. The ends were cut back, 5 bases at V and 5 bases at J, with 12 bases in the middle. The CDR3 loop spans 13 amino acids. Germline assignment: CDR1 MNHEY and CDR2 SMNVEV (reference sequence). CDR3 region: CASSPRGGYGYTF. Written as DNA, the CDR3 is TGTGCCAGCAGTCCCCGGGGAGGGTATGGCTACACCTTC.

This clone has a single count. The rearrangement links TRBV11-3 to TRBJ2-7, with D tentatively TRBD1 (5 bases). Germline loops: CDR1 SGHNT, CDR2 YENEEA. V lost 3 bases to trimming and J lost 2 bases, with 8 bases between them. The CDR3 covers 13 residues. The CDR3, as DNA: TGTGCCAGCAGCTTCAGGGTCACCTACGAGCAGTACTTC. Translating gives CASSFRVTYEQYF.

CDR3 residues: CASSKQGSTDTQYF. CDR3 sequence (DNA): TGTGCCAGCAGTAAACAGGGAAGCACAGATACGCAGTATTTT. The chain has TRBV6-5 and TRBJ2-3, with D maybe TRBD1 (6 bases). This CDR3 is built from 14 residues. CDR1 and CDR2 from the germline V gene are MNHEY and SVGAGI. V was pared by 5 bases and J by 0 bases, with 9 bases between.

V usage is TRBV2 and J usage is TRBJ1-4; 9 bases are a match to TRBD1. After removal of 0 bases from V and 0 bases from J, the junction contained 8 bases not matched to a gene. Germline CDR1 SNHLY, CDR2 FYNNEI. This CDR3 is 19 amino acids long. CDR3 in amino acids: CASSEAGTGWIATNEKLFF. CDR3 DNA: TGTGCCAGCAGTGAAGCCGGGACAGGGTGGATCGCAACTAATGAAAAACTGTTTTTT.

In DNA, the CDR3 is TGTGCCACCCGAACGACAGGGATTAACTATGGCTACACCTTC. It codes for CATRTTGINYGYTF. The chain employs TRBV19 and TRBJ1-2, with TRBD1 matching 7 bases. This CDR3 has 14 residues. In germline, CDR1 is LNHDA, CDR2 SQIVND (reference sequence). V gave up 10 bases and J gave up 1 base; unmatched junction bases: 9.

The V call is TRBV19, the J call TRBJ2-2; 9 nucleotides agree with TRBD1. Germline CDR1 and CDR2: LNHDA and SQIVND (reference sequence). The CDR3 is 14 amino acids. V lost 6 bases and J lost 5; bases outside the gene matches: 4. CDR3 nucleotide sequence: TGTGCCAGTAGGCCGGGACAGGGTACCGGGGAGCTGTTTTTT. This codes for CASRPGQGTGELFF. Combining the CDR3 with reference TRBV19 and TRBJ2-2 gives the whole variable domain DGGITQSPKYLFRKEGQNVTLSCEQNLNHDAMYWYRQDPGQGLRLIYYSQIVNDFQKGDIAEGYSVSREKKESFPLTVTSAQKNPTAFYLCASRPGQGTGELFFGEGSRLTVL.

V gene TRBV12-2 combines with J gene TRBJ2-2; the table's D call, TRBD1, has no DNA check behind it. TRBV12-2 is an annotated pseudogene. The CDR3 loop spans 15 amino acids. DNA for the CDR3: TGTGCAAGTCGCTTAGCGACAGCGAACACCGGGGAGCTGTTTTTT. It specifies CASRLATANTGELFF.

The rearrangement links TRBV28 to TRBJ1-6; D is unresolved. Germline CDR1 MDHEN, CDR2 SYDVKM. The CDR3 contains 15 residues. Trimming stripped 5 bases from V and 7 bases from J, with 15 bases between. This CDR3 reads CASSLGGTENSPLHF. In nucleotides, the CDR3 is TGTGCCAGCAGTCTCGGAGGTACTGAGAATTCACCCCTCCACTTT.

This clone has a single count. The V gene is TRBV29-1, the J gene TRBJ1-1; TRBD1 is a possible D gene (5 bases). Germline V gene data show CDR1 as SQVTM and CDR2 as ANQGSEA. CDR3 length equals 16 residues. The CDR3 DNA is TGCAGTCTCGCCGACAGTTTCCTTCTTAGGAACACTGAAGCTTTCTTT. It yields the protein CSLADSFLLRNTEAFF.

For the CDR3, the DNA is TGTGCCAGCAGCGTAGAAAGGTGGGCCTATGGCTACACCTTC. It yields the protein CASSVERWAYGYTF. J is TRBJ1-2 and V is TRBV9, with D unresolved. Trimming removed 0 bases from V and 4 bases from J, with 10 bases in between. The CDR3 covers 14 residues. Germline V gives CDR1 SGDLS, CDR2 YYNGEE.

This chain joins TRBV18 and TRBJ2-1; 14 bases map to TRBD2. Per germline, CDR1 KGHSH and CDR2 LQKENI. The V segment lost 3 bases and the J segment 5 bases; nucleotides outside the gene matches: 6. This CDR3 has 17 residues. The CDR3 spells CASSPPGLAGDDNEQFF. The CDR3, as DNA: TGTGCCAGCTCACCGCCGGGACTAGCGGGAGACGACAATGAGCAGTTCTTC.

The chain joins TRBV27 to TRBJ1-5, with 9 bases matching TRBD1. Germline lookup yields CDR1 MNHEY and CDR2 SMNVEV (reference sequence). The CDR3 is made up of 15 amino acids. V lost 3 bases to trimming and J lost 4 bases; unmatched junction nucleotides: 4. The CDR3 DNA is TGTGCCAGCAGTTTTGGACAGGGGCGTAATCAGCCCCAGCATTTT. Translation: CASSFGQGRNQPQHF.

In nucleotides, the CDR3 is TGTGCCAGCAGCTACCGGACAGGATCCAACTATGGCTACACCTTC. This gives the protein CASSYRTGSNYGYTF. The chain combines TRBV7-6 with TRBJ1-2; 7 nucleotides match TRBD1. V lost 4 bases to trimming and J lost 2 bases; unmatched junction nucleotides: 7. Germline CDR1 reads SGHVS; CDR2 reads FNYEAQ. The CDR3 extends over 15 amino acids.

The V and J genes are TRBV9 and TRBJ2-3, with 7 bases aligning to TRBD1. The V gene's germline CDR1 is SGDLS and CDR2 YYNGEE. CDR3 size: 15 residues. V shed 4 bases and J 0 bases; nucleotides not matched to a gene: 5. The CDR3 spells CASSPETGSTDTQYF. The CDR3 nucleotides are TGTGCCAGCAGCCCTGAGACAGGGAGCACAGATACGCAGTATTTT.

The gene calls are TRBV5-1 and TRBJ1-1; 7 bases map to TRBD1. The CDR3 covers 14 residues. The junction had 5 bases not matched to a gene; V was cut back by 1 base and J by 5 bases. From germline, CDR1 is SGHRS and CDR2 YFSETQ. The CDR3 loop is CASSLRPGGTEAFF. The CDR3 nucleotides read TGCGCCAGCAGCTTGCGGCCAGGGGGGACTGAAGCTTTCTTT.

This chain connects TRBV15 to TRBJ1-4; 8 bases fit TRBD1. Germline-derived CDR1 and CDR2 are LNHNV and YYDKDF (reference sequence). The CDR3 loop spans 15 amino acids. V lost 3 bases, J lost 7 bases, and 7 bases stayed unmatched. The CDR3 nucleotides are TGTGCCACCAGCAGTACAGGGGGGGAAGGTGAAAAACTGTTTTTT. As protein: CATSSTGGEGEKLFF.

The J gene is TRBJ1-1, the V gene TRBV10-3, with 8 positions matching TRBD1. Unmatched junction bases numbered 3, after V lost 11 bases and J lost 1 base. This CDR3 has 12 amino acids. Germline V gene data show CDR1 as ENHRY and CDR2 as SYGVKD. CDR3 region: CAVGTGNTEAFF. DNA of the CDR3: TGTGCCGTGGGGACAGGGAACACTGAAGCTTTCTTT.

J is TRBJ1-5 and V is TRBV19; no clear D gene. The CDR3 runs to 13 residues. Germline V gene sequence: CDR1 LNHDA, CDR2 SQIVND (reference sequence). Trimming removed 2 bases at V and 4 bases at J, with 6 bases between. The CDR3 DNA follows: TGTGCCAGTAGTATACAGGCAAATCAGCCCCAGCATTTT. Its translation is CASSIQANQPQHF. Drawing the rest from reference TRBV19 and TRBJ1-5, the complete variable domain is DGGITQSPKYLFRKEGQNVTLSCEQNLNHDAMYWYRQDPGQGLRLIYYSQIVNDFQKGDIAEGYSVSREKKESFPLTVTSAQKNPTAFYLCASSIQANQPQHFGDGTRLSIL.

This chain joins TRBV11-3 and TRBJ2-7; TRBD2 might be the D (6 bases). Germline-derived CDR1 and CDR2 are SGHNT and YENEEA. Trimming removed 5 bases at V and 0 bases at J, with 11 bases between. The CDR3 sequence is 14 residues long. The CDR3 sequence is CASSPGVGSYEQYF. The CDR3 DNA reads TGTGCCAGCAGCCCGGGAGTTGGCTCCTACGAGCAGTACTTC.

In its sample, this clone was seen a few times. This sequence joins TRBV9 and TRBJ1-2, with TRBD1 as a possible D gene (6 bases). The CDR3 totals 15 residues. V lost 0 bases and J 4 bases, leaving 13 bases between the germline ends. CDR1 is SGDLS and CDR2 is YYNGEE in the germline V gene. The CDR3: CASSVGTEPLYGYTF. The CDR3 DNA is TGTGCCAGCAGCGTAGGGACAGAACCACTCTATGGCTACACCTTC.

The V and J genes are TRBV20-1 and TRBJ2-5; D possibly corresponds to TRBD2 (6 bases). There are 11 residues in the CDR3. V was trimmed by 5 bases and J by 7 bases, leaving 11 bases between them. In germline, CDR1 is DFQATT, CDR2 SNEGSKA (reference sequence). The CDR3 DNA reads TGCAGTGCTGGGACTGCGGCGACCCAGTACTTC. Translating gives CSAGTAATQYF.

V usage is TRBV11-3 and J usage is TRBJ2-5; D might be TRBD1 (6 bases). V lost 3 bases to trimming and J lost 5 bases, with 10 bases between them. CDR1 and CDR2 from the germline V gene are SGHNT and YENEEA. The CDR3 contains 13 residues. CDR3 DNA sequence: TGTGCCAGCAGCTTCCTAAGGGGGGAGACCCAGTACTTC. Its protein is CASSFLRGETQYF.

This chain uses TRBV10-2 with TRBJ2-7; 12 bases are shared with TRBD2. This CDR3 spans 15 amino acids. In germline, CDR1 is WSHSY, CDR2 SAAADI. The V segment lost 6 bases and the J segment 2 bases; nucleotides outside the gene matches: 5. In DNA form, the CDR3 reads TGCGCCAGCAGCAGAACTAGCGGGAGGACCTACGAGCAGTACTTC. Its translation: CASSRTSGRTYEQYF.

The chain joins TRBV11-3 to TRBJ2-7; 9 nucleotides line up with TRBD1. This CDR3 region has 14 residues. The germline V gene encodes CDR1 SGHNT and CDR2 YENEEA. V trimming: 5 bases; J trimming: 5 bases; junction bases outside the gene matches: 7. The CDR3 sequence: CASSPGTGTHEQYF. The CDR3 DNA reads TGTGCCAGCAGCCCCGGGACAGGGACCCACGAGCAGTACTTC.

CDR3 sequence: CSVGSDITNYGYTF. The CDR3 DNA sequence: TGCAGCGTTGGTTCAGATATAACTAACTATGGCTACACCTTC. The chain joins TRBV29-1 to TRBJ1-2; D is ambiguous. The germline V gene has CDR1 SQVTM and CDR2 ANQGSEA. This CDR3 region has 14 residues. Between the trimmed V and J ends, which lost 4 bases and 0 bases, there was a span of 12 bases.

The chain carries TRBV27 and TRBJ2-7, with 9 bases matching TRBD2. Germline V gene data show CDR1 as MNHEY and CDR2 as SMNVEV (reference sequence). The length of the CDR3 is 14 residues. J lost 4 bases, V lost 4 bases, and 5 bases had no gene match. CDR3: CASSSPGLAYEQYF. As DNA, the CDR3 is TGTGCCAGCAGTTCTCCGGGACTAGCTTACGAGCAGTACTTC.